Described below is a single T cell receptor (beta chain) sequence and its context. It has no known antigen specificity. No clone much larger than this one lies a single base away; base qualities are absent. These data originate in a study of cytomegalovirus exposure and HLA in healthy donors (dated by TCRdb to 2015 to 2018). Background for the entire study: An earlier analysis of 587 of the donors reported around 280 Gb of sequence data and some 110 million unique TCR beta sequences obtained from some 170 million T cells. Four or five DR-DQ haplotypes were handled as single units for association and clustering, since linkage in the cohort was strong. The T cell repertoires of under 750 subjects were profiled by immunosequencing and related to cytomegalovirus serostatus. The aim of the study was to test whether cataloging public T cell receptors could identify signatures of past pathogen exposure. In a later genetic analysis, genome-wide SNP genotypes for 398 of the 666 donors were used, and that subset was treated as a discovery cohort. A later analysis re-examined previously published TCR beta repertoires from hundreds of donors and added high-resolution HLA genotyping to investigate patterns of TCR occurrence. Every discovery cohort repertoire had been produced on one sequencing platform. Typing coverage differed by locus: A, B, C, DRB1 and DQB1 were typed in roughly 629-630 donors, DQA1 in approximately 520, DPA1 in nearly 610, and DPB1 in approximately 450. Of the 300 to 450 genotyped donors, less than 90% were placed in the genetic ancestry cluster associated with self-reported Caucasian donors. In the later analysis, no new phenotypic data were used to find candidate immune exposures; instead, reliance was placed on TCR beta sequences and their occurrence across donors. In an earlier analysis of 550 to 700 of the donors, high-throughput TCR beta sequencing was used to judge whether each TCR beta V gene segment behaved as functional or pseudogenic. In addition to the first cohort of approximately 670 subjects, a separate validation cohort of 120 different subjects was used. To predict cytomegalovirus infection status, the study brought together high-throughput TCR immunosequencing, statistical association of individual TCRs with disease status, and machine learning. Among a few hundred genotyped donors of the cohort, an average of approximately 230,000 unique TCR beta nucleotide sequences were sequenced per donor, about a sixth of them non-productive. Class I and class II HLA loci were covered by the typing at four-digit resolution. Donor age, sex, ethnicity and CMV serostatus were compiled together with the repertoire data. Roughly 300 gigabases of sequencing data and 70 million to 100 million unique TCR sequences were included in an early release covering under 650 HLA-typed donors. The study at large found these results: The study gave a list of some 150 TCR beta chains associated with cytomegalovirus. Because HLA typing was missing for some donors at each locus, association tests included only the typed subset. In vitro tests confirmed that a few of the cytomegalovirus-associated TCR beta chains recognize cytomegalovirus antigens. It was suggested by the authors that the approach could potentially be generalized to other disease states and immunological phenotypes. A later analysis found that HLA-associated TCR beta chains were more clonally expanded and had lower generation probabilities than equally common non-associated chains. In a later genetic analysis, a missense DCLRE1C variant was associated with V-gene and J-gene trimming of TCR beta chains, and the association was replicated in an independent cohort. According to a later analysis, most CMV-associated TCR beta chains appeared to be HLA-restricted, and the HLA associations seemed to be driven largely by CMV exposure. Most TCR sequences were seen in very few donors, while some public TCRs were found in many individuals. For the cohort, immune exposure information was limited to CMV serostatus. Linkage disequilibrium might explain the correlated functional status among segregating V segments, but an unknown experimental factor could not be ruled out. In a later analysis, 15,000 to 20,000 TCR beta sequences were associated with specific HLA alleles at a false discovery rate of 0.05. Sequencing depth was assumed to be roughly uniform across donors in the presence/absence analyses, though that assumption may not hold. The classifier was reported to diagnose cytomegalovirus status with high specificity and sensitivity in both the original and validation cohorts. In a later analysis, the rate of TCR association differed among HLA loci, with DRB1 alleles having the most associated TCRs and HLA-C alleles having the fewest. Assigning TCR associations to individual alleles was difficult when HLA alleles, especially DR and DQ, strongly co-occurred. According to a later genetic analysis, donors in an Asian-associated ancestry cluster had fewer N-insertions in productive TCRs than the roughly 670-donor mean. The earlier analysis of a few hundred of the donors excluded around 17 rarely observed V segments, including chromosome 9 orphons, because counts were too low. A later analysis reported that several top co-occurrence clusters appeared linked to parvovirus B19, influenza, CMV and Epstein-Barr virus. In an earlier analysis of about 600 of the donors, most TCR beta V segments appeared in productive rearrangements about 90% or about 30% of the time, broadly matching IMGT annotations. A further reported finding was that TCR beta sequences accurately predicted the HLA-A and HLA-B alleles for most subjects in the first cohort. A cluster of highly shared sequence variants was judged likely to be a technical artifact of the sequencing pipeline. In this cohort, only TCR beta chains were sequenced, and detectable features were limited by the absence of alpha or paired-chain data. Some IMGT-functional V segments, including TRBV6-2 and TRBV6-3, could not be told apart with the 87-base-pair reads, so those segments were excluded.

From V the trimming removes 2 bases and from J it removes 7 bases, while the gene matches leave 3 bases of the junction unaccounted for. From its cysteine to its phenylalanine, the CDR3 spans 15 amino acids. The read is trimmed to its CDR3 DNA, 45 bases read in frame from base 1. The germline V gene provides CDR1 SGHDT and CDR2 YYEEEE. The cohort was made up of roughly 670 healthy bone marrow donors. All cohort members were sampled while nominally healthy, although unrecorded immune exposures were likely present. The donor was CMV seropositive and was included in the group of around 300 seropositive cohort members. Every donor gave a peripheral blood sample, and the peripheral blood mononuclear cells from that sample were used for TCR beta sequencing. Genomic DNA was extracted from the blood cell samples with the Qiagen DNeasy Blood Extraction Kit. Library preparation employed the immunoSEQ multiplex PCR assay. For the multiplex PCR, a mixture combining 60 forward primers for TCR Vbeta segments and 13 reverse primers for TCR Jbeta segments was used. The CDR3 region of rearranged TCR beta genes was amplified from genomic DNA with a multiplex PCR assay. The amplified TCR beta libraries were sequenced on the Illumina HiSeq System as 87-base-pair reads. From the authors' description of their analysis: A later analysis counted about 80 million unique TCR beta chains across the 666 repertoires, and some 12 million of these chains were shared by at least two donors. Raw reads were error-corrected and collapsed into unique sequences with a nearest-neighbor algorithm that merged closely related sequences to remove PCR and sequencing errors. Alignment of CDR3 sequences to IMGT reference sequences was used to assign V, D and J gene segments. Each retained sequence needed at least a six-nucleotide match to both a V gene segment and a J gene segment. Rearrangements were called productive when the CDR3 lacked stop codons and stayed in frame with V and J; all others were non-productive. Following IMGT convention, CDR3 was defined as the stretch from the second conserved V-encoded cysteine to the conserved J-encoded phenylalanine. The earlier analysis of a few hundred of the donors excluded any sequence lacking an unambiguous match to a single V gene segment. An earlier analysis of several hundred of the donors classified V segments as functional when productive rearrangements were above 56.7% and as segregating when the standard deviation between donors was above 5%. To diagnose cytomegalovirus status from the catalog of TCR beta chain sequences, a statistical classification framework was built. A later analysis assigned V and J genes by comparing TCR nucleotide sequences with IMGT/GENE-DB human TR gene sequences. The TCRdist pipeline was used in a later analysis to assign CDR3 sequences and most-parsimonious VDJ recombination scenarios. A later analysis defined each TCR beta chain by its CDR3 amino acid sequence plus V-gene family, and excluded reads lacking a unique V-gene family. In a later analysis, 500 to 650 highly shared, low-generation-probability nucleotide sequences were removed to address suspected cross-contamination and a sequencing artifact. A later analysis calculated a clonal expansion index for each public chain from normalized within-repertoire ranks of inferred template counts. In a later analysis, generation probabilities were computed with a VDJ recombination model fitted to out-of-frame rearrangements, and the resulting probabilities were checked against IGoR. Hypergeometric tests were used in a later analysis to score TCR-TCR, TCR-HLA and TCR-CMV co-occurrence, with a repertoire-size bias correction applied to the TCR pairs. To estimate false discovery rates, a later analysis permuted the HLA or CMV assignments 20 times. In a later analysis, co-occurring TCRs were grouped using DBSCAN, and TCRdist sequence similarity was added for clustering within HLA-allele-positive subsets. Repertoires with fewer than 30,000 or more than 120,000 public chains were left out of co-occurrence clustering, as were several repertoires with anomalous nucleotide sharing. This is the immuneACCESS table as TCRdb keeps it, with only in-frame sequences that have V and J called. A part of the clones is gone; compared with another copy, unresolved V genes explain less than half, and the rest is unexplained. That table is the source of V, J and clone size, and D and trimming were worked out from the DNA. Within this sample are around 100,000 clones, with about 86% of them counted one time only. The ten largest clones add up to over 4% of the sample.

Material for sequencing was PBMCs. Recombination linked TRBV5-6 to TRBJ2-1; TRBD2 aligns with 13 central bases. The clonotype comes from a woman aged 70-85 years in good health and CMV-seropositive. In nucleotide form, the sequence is TGTGCCAGCAGCTTCCGGACTAGCGGGAGAAATGAGCAGTTCTTC. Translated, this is CASSFRTSGRNEQFF.